Listed below are T cell receptor beta chains from one sample, sequenced in a study of blood T cell repertoires in COVID-19. Method: immunoSEQ multiplex PCR; TCRdb's copy keeps in-frame clones and lacks some. The sample has approximately 160,000 clones, 86% seen once. The sequencing input was peripheral blood. The origin of the receptors is a man aged 50 or older with active or convalescent COVID-19. The CDR3 runs from the conserved cysteine through the conserved F or W. Fields, in order: V gene, J gene, clone size, D gene, CDR3 protein, CDR3 DNA. The D gene is left open where the match is weak. Clone size is not always given. Where it is, it says once, few, many or a class for expanded clones.

V: TRBV24-1
J: TRBJ2-1
size: NA
D: TRBD2
CDR3: CATSAPGGPGEQFF
DNA: TGTGCCACCAGTGCCCCGGGAGGGCCCGGTGAGCAGTTCTTC

V: TRBV19
J: TRBJ2-7
size: few
D: NA
CDR3: CASSLTGTIRSYEQYF
DNA: TGTGCCAGTAGTCTAACAGGGACAATAAGATCCTACGAGCAGTACTTC

V: TRBV6-5
J: TRBJ1-2
size: NA
D: NA
CDR3: CASSPGLRERGYTF
DNA: TGTGCCAGCAGTCCGGGACTCCGGGAGCGAGGCTACACCTTC

V: TRBV6-2/TRBV6-3
J: TRBJ1-5
size: NA
D: TRBD1
CDR3: CASSRPGTGGGSNQPQHF
DNA: TGTGCCAGCAGCAGGCCTGGGACAGGGGGCGGGAGCAATCAGCCCCAGCATTTT

V: TRBV7-2
J: TRBJ2-7
size: once
D: TRBD1
CDR3: CASSFRTGEQYF
DNA: TGTGCCAGCAGCTTCCGGACAGGCGAGCAGTACTTC

V: TRBV7-9
J: TRBJ2-3
size: few
D: NA
CDR3: CASWGVSTDTQYF
DNA: TGTGCCAGCTGGGGGGTAAGCACAGATACGCAGTATTTT

V: TRBV27
J: TRBJ2-5
size: once
D: TRBD2
CDR3: CASSWVRGGLETQYF
DNA: TGTGCCAGCAGTTGGGTGCGGGGGGGCCTTGAGACCCAGTACTTC

V: TRBV5-1
J: TRBJ1-1
size: NA
D: NA
CDR3: CASSAQGLDAEAFF
DNA: TGCGCCAGCAGCGCTCAGGGGTTGGACGCTGAAGCTTTCTTT

V: TRBV7-2
J: TRBJ1-6
size: NA
D: TRBD1
CDR3: CASSIRQGEGSPLHF
DNA: TGTGCCAGCAGCATCAGACAGGGGGAGGGATCACCCCTCCACTTT

V: TRBV19
J: TRBJ2-5
size: NA
D: TRBD2
CDR3: CASSLTSGSGGETQYF
DNA: TGTGCCAGTAGTTTAACTAGCGGGAGTGGTGGTGAGACCCAGTACTTC

V: TRBV19
J: TRBJ2-3
size: NA
D: NA
CDR3: CASSITWHSTDTQYF
DNA: TGTGCCAGTAGTATCACCTGGCACAGCACAGATACGCAGTATTTT

V: TRBV19
J: TRBJ1-4
size: NA
D: TRBD1
CDR3: CASRRQGASEKLFF
DNA: TGTGCCAGTCGACGACAGGGGGCGAGTGAAAAACTGTTTTTT

V: TRBV19
J: TRBJ1-1
size: NA
D: NA
CDR3: CASSIVWGGTEAFF
DNA: TGTGCCAGTAGTATTGTGTGGGGGGGGACTGAAGCTTTCTTT

V: TRBV4-1
J: TRBJ2-4
size: NA
D: NA
CDR3: CASSTTGTSKNIQYF
DNA: TGCGCCAGCAGTACGACCGGGACATCCAAAAACATTCAGTACTTC

V: TRBV19
J: TRBJ1-5
size: once
D: TRBD1
CDR3: CASSRYRGYSNQPQHF
DNA: TGTGCCAGTAGCCGATACAGGGGGTATTCGAATCAGCCCCAGCATTTT

V: TRBV29-1
J: TRBJ1-5
size: NA
D: NA
CDR3: CSVRDIGQPQHF
DNA: TGCAGCGTAAGGGACATCGGGCAGCCCCAGCATTTT

V: TRBV5-6
J: TRBJ1-2
size: NA
D: NA
CDR3: CASSLLAGMDYGYTF
DNA: TGTGCCAGCAGCTTACTGGCAGGCATGGACTATGGCTACACCTTC

V: TRBV18
J: TRBJ1-2
size: NA
D: TRBD1
CDR3: CASSPGQGGSNDGYTF
DNA: TGTGCCAGCTCACCAGGACAGGGGGGATCTAACGATGGCTACACCTTC

V: TRBV5-4
J: TRBJ1-3
size: NA
D: TRBD1
CDR3: CASSWTGAAGNTIYF
DNA: TGTGCCAGCAGCTGGACAGGGGCAGCCGGAAACACCATATATTTT

V: TRBV3-1/TRBV3-2
J: TRBJ1-4
size: NA
D: TRBD1
CDR3: CASSLRTGGNEKLFF
DNA: TGTGCCAGCAGCTTACGGACAGGGGGTAATGAAAAACTGTTTTTT

V: TRBV2
J: TRBJ2-3
size: NA
D: TRBD2
CDR3: CASSRGSGVDTQYF
DNA: TGTGCCAGCAGTCGAGGTAGCGGGGTAGATACGCAGTATTTT

V: TRBV29-1
J: TRBJ2-3
size: NA
D: NA
CDR3: CSVSLGSYTDTQYF
DNA: TGCAGCGTTTCCCTGGGCTCATACACAGATACGCAGTATTTT

V: TRBV14
J: TRBJ2-3
size: NA
D: TRBD2
CDR3: CASSQAAGGPVDTQYF
DNA: TGTGCCAGCAGCCAAGCCGCGGGAGGGCCGGTAGATACGCAGTATTTT

V: TRBV9
J: TRBJ2-7
size: NA
D: TRBD1
CDR3: CASSVAPGQSYEQYF
DNA: TGTGCCAGCAGCGTAGCCCCGGGACAGAGCTACGAGCAGTACTTC